The following is a T cell receptor beta chain sequence with its context. What it binds is not known. The sample comes from a study of cytomegalovirus exposure and HLA in healthy donors. The CDR3 length is 17 residues. Trimming cost V 4 bases and J 3 bases; bases outside gene matches: 8. Per the germline V gene, CDR1 is SGDLS and CDR2 is YYNGEE. Use of 60 Vbeta and 13 Jbeta primers characterized the PCR. The data were produced by immunoSEQ multiplex PCR, yet TCRdb's version contains in-frame clones alone and is incomplete. The sample yields approximately 150,000 clones, more than 65% seen once. Overall study results and limits: Among the sequence variants, a highly shared cluster was likely an artifact of sequencing. TRBV6-2, TRBV6-3 and other indistinguishable V segments were excluded. Highest at DRB1 and lowest at HLA-C, TCR association rates differed among HLA loci in a later analysis.

Sequenced material: PBMCs. The chain is built from TRBV9 and TRBJ2-1; 12 bases map to TRBD2. The TCR originated in a woman aged 25 to 39 in good health and CMV-seronegative. CDR3 region: CASSYQGLAGSYNEQFF. The CDR3 region has the DNA TGTGCCAGCAGCTACCAAGGACTAGCGGGGAGCTACAATGAGCAGTTCTTC.